The 3 T cell receptor beta chains reported below all come from one sample, sequenced in a study of T cells after posttransplantation cyclophosphamide. Repertoires were generated with immunoSEQ multiplex PCR, while TCRdb's copy carries only in-frame clones and drops some. In total the sample includes about 36,000 clones, none of them seen once. Sequencing was carried out using PBMCs. The source is a girl aged 10 to 17 in good health, CMV-negative, and a related stem cell transplant donor.

This clone was observed a handful of times. Distinct nucleotide sequences in the sample also encode this CDR3. This rearrangement joins TRBV30 to TRBJ1-2, with D unresolved. The CDR3 is 12 residues long. The germline V gene encodes CDR1 GTSNPN and CDR2 SVGIG (reference sequence). Trimming took off 2 bases at V and 14 bases at J, with 18 bases between the two ends. This chain's CDR3 is CAWSSVEGLRTF. The DNA for the CDR3 is TGTGCCTGGAGTTCAGTAGAGGGCCTAAGGACCTTC.

This clone was seen many times. This chain uses TRBV21-1 with TRBJ1-5; whether TRBD1, the table's D call, matches the DNA was not checked. TRBV21-1 is marked as a pseudogene. The CDR3 is made up of 14 amino acids. As DNA, the CDR3 is TGTGCCAGCACCGAGACAGGGGGCTTTCAGCCCCAGCATTTT. Translation gives CASTETGGFQPQHF.

This clone was seen a handful of times. This chain uses TRBV7-3 with TRBJ2-7, with 10 nucleotides matching TRBD2. CDR3 size: 16 residues. Trimming took 0 bases from V and 5 from J; bases not matched to a gene: 7. Germline assignment: CDR1 SGHTA and CDR2 FQGTGA. The CDR3: CASSLTPGTSVHEQYF. The CDR3, as DNA: TGTGCCAGCAGCTTAACCCCCGGGACTAGCGTGCACGAGCAGTACTTC.